These 30 T cell receptor beta chains share one sample of origin, sequenced in a study of shared clonotypes between healthy human individuals. This table comes from immunoSEQ multiplex PCR, and its TCRdb copy is limited to in-frame clones, with some not included. Of some 2,100,000 clones in the sample, about 92% were seen once. Terminally differentiated effector memory CD45RA+ cells were left out of the naive CD8 fraction, which was CD45RO-negative and positively selected for CCR7. Sequenced sample: naive CD8+ T cells from PBMCs. All receptors come from a man between 18 and 29 years old in good health. Some clones in this sample may be carry-over from other donors' samples.

This clone was recorded only once. The chain employs TRBV6-4 and TRBJ1-2, with 7 positions matching TRBD1. CDR1 is MRHNA, CDR2 SNTAGT, per germline. The CDR3 consists of 13 residues. V gave up 3 bases and J gave up 6 bases; unmatched junction bases: 4. The CDR3 nucleotides read TGTGCCAGCAGTGAGACCGGGACAGATGGCTACACCTTC. This translates into CASSETGTDGYTF.

This clone was counted a single time. The V call is TRBV5-6, the J call TRBJ2-5; TRBD1 aligns across 9 bases. Germline lookup yields CDR1 SGHDT and CDR2 YYEEEE. Germline trimming cut 4 bases from V and 4 bases from J; bases unmatched to any gene: 8. The CDR3 runs to 15 residues. CDR3 in DNA: TGTGCCAGCAGCCGTACAGGGGGCGGTAGAGAGACCCAGTACTTC. Translating it yields CASSRTGGGRETQYF.

The rearrangement joins TRBV7-8 to TRBJ2-7; unclear D gene. CDR1 and CDR2 (germline): SGHVS, FQNEAQ. The length of the CDR3 is 11 residues. Between the trimmed V and J ends, which lost 7 bases and 6 bases, there was a span of 10 bases. The CDR3 coding sequence is TGTGCCAGCACCAAAGGCGGCGAGCAGTACTTC. This encodes CASTKGGEQYF.

J is TRBJ2-1 and V is TRBV7-8; D might be TRBD2 (7 bases). Between the trimmed V and J ends, which lost 2 bases and 7 bases, there was a span of 12 bases. The CDR3 runs to 14 residues. Germline CDR1 reads SGHVS; CDR2 reads FQNEAQ. The CDR3 DNA is TGTGCCAGCAGCTTATTACGGGGGGCGAATGAGCAGTTCTTC. It yields the protein CASSLLRGANEQFF.

This chain uses TRBV6-1 with TRBJ2-2; D remains ambiguous. From germline, CDR1 is MNHNS and CDR2 SASEGT. The germline V and J ends were trimmed by 3 bases and 6 bases, with 17 bases remaining between them. This CDR3 region has 16 residues. The chain's CDR3 is CASSDPAERLAGELFF. CDR3 nucleotides: TGTGCCAGCAGTGATCCCGCCGAGAGGCTTGCCGGGGAGCTGTTTTTT.

The chain links TRBV5-1 to TRBJ2-1; tentative D call: TRBD2 (6 bases). Germline V gene data show CDR1 as SGHRS and CDR2 as YFSETQ. The CDR3 contains 15 residues. Trimming cost V 2 bases and J 7 bases, with 16 bases left between them. As DNA, the CDR3 is TGCGCCAGCAGCTTTTATAGCGGTACGCTTAATGAGCAGTTCTTC. It codes for CASSFYSGTLNEQFF.

The chain is built from TRBV12-2 and TRBJ2-1. TRBV12-2 is a known pseudogene. The CDR3 totals 13 residues. DNA of the CDR3: TGTGCAAGTCGCCCAGACCCAAAATGTGAGCAGTTCTTC. This gives the protein CASRPDPKCEQFF.

The chain has TRBV9 and TRBJ2-1; 7 bases line up with TRBD2. The trim removed 2 bases at V and 2 bases at J, leaving 13 bases unmatched. This CDR3 comprises 18 residues. Looked up from germline, CDR1 is SGDLS and CDR2 is YYNGEE. Written as DNA, the CDR3 is TGTGCCAGCAGCGTGGGGGGGACTCGACTGACGGCCTACAATGAGCAGTTCTTC. This sequence encodes CASSVGGTRLTAYNEQFF. The full variable domain, in which reference TRBV9 and TRBJ2-1 provide the parts outside the CDR3, is DSGVTQTPKHLITATGQRVTLRCSPRSGDLSVYWYQQSLDQGLQFLIQYYNGEERAKGNILERFSAQQFPDLHSELNLSSLELGDSALYFCASSVGGTRLTAYNEQFFGPGTRLTVL.

Written as DNA, the CDR3 is TGTGCCAGTAGTACGGGACAGATGGAAACCGGGGAGCTGTTTTTT. Translating it yields CASSTGQMETGELFF. The chain has TRBV19 and TRBJ2-2, with 7 positions matching TRBD1. The ends lost 4 bases at V and 5 bases at J; junction bases unmatched: 7. Germline CDR1 and CDR2: LNHDA and SQIVND (reference sequence). This CDR3 is built from 15 residues.

This chain connects TRBV28 to TRBJ2-1, with 14 bases lining up with TRBD2. Per the germline V gene, CDR1 is MDHEN and CDR2 is SYDVKM. There are 18 residues in the CDR3. The trim removed 1 base at V and 8 bases at J, leaving 10 bases unmatched. CDR3 sequence reads: CASSLSMGTSGSGYEQFF. CDR3 nucleotide sequence: TGTGCCAGCAGTTTATCCATGGGGACTAGCGGGAGTGGTTATGAGCAGTTCTTC.

The V call is TRBV30, the J call TRBJ1-1; tentative D call: TRBD1 (6 bases). The germline gives CDR1 GTSNPN, CDR2 SVGIG (reference sequence). The CDR3 contains 13 residues. The V and J ends lost 2 bases and 0 bases respectively, with 7 bases between them. The CDR3 sequence is CAWSYRVNTEAFF. The CDR3 DNA reads as TGTGCCTGGAGTTACAGGGTGAACACTGAAGCTTTCTTT.

DNA for the CDR3: TGCAGCGCCCGGCTCAGCTCCTACGAGCAGTACTTC. This sequence encodes CSARLSSYEQYF. J is TRBJ2-7 and V is TRBV29-1; D is ambiguous. The CDR3 contains 12 residues. CDR1 is SQVTM, CDR2 ANQGSEA, per germline. With 7 bases removed from V and 0 bases from J, the gap between germline ends came to 10 bases.

This chain links TRBV6-1 with TRBJ2-7; either TRBD1 or TRBD2 may fit D (5 bases each). Germline V gene data show CDR1 as MNHNS and CDR2 as SASEGT. The CDR3 spans 13 residues. The V and J ends lost 6 bases and 2 bases respectively, with 11 bases between them. This CDR3 is CASRAGTTYEQYF. In nucleotides, the CDR3 is TGTGCCAGCAGGGCCGGGACCACCTACGAGCAGTACTTC.

On this clone itself: Other DNA variants within this sample encode the same CDR3. The rearrangement links TRBV5-6 to TRBJ2-7, with D possibly matching TRBD1 (6 bases). CDR1 and CDR2 (germline): SGHDT, YYEEEE. The CDR3 contains 12 residues. V lost 0 bases to trimming and J lost 6 bases, with 7 bases between them. The CDR3, as DNA: TGTGCCAGCAGCTTGGGGGGGCTCGAGCAGTACTTC. It is translated as CASSLGGLEQYF.

The chain is built from TRBV19 and TRBJ2-7; D not certain. The V and J ends lost 5 bases and 6 bases respectively, with 14 bases between them. The CDR3 length is 13 residues. The germline V gene has CDR1 LNHDA and CDR2 SQIVND (reference sequence). The CDR3 DNA is TGTGCCAGTAGTTTGGGCATATGGGGCGAGCAGTACTTC. Translation: CASSLGIWGEQYF.

This chain connects TRBV6-5 to TRBJ2-1; TRBD2 agrees at 10 bases. Germline V CDR1 and CDR2: MNHEY, SVGAGI. The V and J ends lost 5 bases and 6 bases, in that order; junction bases with no gene match: 7. The CDR3 length is 15 residues. CDR3 bases: TGTGCCAGCAGTCCCGGAGCGGGAGGGTTCAATGAGCAGTTCTTC. Protein sequence: CASSPGAGGFNEQFF.

Concerning this clone: Other DNA sequences in the sample encode the same CDR3. This rearrangement joins TRBV27 to TRBJ2-7, with TRBD2 matching over 7 bases. The J segment lost 0 bases and the V segment lost 0 bases, leaving 2 bases of the junction unmatched. Germline V lookup: CDR1 MNHEY, CDR2 SMNVEV (reference sequence). The CDR3 spans 15 residues. CDR3 sequence (DNA): TGTGCCAGCAGTTTATCGGGGGGGAGCTCCTACGAGCAGTACTTC. It translates to CASSLSGGSSYEQYF.

The rearrangement uses TRBV11-1 and TRBJ1-1; D gene unclear. From germline, CDR1 is SGHAT and CDR2 FQDESV (reference sequence). This CDR3 has 12 amino acids. The V and J ends lost 3 bases and 3 bases respectively, with 5 bases between them. The CDR3: CASSFGYTEAFF. CDR3 in DNA: TGTGCCAGCAGCTTTGGGTACACTGAAGCTTTCTTT.

The chain joins TRBV28 to TRBJ2-7; 9 bases align to TRBD1. V shed 6 bases and J 9 bases; nucleotides not matched to a gene: 12. The CDR3 length is 14 residues. Per the germline V gene, CDR1 is MDHEN and CDR2 is SYDVKM. CDR3: CASSPTRTGEVQYF. The CDR3 DNA sequence: TGTGCCAGCAGCCCTACGAGGACAGGGGAGGTGCAGTACTTC.

This clone was counted once. Here the CDR3 reads CASSQGTSAFSYNEQFF. CDR3 nucleotide sequence: TGTGCCAGCAGTCAAGGGACTAGCGCTTTCTCCTACAATGAGCAGTTCTTC. This chain uses TRBV28 with TRBJ2-1; 10 positions agree with TRBD2. This CDR3 is 17 amino acids long. V gave up 5 bases and J gave up 0 bases; unmatched junction bases: 7. Germline loops: CDR1 MDHEN, CDR2 SYDVKM.

This sequence joins TRBV27 and TRBJ2-2, with 7 positions matching TRBD1. The CDR3 consists of 15 residues. Trimming cost V 0 bases and J 4 bases; bases outside gene matches: 2. The germline gives CDR1 MNHEY, CDR2 SMNVEV (reference sequence). CDR3 region: CASSLSPGGTGELFF. The CDR3, as DNA: TGTGCCAGCAGTTTATCCCCAGGGGGCACCGGGGAGCTGTTTTTT.

The chain recombines TRBV18 with TRBJ2-5; 7 bases map to TRBD1. The junction had 8 bases not matched to a gene; V was cut back by 3 bases and J by 4 bases. The CDR3 covers 15 residues. From germline, CDR1 is KGHSH and CDR2 LQKENI. CDR3 sequence reads: CASSPTRGRGETQYF. CDR3 bases: TGTGCCAGCTCACCTACTAGGGGGCGCGGAGAGACCCAGTACTTC. Together with reference TRBV18 and TRBJ2-5, the CDR3 gives the full variable domain: NAGVMQNPRHLVRRRGQEARLRCSPMKGHSHVYWYRQLPEEGLKFMVYLQKENIIDESGMPKERFSAEFPKEGPSILRIQQVVRGDSAAYFCASSPTRGRGETQYFGPGTRLLVL.

V gene TRBV9 combines with J gene TRBJ1-2; TRBD1 might be the D (5 bases). Germline-derived CDR1 and CDR2 are SGDLS and YYNGEE. The CDR3 consists of 12 residues. Trimming cost V 6 bases and J 4 bases, with 10 bases left between them. The CDR3 nucleotides are TGTGCCAGCAAAGACAGTGTCTATGGCTACACCTTC. Residues: CASKDSVYGYTF.

V and J are TRBV7-8 and TRBJ2-6, with D unresolved. Germline assignment: CDR1 SGHVS and CDR2 FQNEAQ. V gave up 4 bases and J gave up 0 bases, with 10 bases separating them. This CDR3 comprises 16 residues. DNA of the CDR3: TGTGCCAGCAGCTCGACACTTAGCTCTGGGGCCAACGTCCTGACTTTC. Translating gives CASSSTLSSGANVLTF. Variable domain in full (rest from reference TRBV7-8 and TRBJ2-6): GAGVSQSPRYKVAKRGQDVALRCDPISGHVSLFWYQQALGQGPEFLTYFQNEAQLDKSGLPSDRFFAERPEGSVSTLKIQRTQQEDSAVYLCASSSTLSSGANVLTFGAGSRLTVL.

The chain combines TRBV28 with TRBJ1-1; D gene uncertain. In germline, CDR1 is MDHEN, CDR2 SYDVKM. V dropped 3 bases and J dropped 1 base, with 12 bases sitting between them. This CDR3 spans 15 amino acids. As DNA, the CDR3 is TGTGCCAGCAGTTTTCCAGGCGGGTGGAACACTGAAGCTTTCTTT. Amino acid sequence: CASSFPGGWNTEAFF.

This sequence joins TRBV5-1 and TRBJ2-1; possible D gene TRBD2, 6 bases. Germline V CDR1 and CDR2: SGHRS, YFSETQ. Trimming took off 1 base at V and 5 bases at J, with 10 bases between the two ends. CDR3 length equals 14 residues. CDR3 protein: CASSLWPGDNEQFF. CDR3 nucleotide sequence: TGCGCCAGCAGCTTGTGGCCGGGGGACAATGAGCAGTTCTTC.

This clone was recorded only once. The chain has TRBV29-1 and TRBJ1-2; unclear D gene. Deletions cut 0 bases from V and 3 bases from J, with 17 bases between. The V gene's germline CDR1 is SQVTM and CDR2 ANQGSEA. This CDR3 has 16 amino acids. The DNA of the CDR3 is TGCAGCGTTGAAGATTCGACCGCGCTGAGTGACTATGGCTACACCTTC. Translation: CSVEDSTALSDYGYTF. Filled out from reference TRBV29-1 and TRBJ1-2, the complete variable domain reads SAVISQKPSRDICQRGTSLTIQCQVDSQVTMMFWYRQQPGQSLTLIATANQGSEATYESGFVIDKFPISRPNLTFSTLTVSNMSPEDSSIYLCSVEDSTALSDYGYTFGSGTRLTVV.

The chain links TRBV7-6 to TRBJ2-1; 14 bases line up with TRBD2. CDR3 length: 19 residues. Per the germline V gene, CDR1 is SGHVS and CDR2 is FNYEAQ. The V and J ends lost 4 bases and 5 bases, in that order; junction bases with no gene match: 13. The CDR3 bases are TGTGCCAGCAGCTCTTACCCCGGACTAGCGGGAGGTCTCAACAATGAGCAGTTCTTC. Translating it yields CASSSYPGLAGGLNNEQFF. Variable domain in full (rest from reference TRBV7-6 and TRBJ2-1): GAGVSQSPRYKVTKRGQDVALRCDPISGHVSLYWYRQALGQGPEFLTYFNYEAQQDKSGLPNDRFSAERPEGSISTLTIQRTEQRDSAMYRCASSSYPGLAGGLNNEQFFGPGTRLTVL.

The table lists this clone with a count of one. The rearrangement links TRBV6-6 to TRBJ1-2; unclear D gene. Looked up from germline, CDR1 is MNHNY and CDR2 is SVGAGI (reference sequence). The V gene lost 7 bases and the J gene lost 4 bases, with 13 bases spanning the gap. This CDR3 has 13 amino acids. The CDR3 sequence: CASTNGLPYGYTF. The CDR3 region has the DNA TGTGCCAGCACCAATGGGCTGCCCTATGGCTACACCTTC.

J is TRBJ1-1 and V is TRBV6-1, with D hard to call. The germline V and J ends were trimmed by 4 bases and 5 bases, with 11 bases remaining between them. This CDR3 contains 13 residues. The V gene's germline CDR1 is MNHNS and CDR2 SASEGT. The CDR3 is CASSVGRRTEAFF. The CDR3 DNA is TGTGCCAGCAGTGTTGGACGGAGGACTGAAGCTTTCTTT.